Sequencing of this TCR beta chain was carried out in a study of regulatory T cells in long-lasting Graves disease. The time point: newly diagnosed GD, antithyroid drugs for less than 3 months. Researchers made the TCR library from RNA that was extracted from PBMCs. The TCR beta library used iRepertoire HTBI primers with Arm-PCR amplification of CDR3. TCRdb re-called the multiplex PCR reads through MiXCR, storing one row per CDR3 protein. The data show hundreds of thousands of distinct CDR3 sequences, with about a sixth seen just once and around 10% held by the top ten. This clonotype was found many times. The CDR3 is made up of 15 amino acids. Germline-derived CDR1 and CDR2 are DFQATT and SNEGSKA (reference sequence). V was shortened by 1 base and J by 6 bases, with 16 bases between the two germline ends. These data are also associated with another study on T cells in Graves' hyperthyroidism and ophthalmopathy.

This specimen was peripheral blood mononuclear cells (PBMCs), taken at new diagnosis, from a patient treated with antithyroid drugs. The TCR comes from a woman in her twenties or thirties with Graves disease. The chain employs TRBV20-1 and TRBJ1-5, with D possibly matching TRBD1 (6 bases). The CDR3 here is CSARGIGGAGQPQHF. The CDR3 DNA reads TGCAGTGCTAGAGGGATTGGGGGCGCGGGTCAGCCCCAGCATTTT.